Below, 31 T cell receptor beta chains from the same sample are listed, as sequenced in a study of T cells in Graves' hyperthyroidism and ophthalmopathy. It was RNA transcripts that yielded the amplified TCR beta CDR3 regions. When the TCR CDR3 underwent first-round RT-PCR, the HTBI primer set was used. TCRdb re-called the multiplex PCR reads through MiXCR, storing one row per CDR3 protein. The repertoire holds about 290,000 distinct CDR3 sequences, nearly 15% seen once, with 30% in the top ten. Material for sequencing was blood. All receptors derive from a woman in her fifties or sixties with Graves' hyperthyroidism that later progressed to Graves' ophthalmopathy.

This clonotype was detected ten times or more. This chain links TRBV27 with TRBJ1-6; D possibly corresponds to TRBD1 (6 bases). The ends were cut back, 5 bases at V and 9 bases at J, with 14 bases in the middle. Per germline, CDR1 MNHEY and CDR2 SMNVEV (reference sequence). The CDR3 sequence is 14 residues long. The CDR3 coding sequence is TGTGCCAGCAGTCCCGGACAGAGACCTTCACCCCTCCACTTT. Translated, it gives CASSPGQRPSPLHF.

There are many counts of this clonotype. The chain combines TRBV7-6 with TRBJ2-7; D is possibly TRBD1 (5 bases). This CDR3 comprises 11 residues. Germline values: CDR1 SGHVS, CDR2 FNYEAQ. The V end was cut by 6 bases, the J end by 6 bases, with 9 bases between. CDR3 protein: CASSQGSEQYF. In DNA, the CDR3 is TGTGCCAGCAGTCAGGGAAGCGAGCAGTACTTC.

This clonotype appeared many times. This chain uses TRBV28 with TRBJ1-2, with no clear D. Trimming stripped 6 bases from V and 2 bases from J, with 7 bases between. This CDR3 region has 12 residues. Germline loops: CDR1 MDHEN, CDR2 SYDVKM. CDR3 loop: CASSLSNYGYTF. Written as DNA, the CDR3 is TGTGCCAGCAGCCTCTCAAACTATGGCTACACCTTC.

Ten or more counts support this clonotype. The DNA of the CDR3 is TGTGCCAGCAGTGAAGCCACCTCACAGGGGGGAACGCAGTATTTT. It yields the protein CASSEATSQGGTQYF. The chain combines TRBV2 with TRBJ2-3; 8 bases fit TRBD1. J was trimmed by 9 bases and V by 0 bases; bases with no gene match: 8. Germline V CDR1 and CDR2: SNHLY, FYNNEI. This CDR3 has 15 amino acids.

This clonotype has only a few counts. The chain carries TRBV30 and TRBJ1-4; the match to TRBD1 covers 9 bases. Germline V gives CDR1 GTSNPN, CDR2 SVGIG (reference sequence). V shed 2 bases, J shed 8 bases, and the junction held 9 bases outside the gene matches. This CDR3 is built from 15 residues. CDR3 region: CAWSKTGTGQEKLFF. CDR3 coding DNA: TGTGCCTGGAGTAAGACCGGGACAGGGCAAGAAAAACTGTTTTTT.

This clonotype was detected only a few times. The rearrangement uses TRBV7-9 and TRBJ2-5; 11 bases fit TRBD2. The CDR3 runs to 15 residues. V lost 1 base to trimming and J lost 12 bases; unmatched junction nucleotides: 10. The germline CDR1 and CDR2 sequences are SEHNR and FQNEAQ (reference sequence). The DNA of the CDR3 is TGTGCCAGCAGCTTAGAAACTAGCGGGAGCGAGAGTGAGTACTTC. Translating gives CASSLETSGSESEYF.

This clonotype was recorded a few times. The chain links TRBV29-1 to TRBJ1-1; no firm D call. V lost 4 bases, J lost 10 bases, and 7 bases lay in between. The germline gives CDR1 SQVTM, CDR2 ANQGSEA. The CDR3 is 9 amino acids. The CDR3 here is CSVGEGAFF. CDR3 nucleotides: TGCAGCGTTGGGGAGGGAGCTTTCTTT.

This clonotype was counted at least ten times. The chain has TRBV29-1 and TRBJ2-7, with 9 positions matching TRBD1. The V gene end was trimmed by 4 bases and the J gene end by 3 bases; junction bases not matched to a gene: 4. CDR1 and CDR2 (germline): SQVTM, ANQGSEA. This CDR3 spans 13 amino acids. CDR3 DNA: TGCAGCGTTGGACAGGGGGTGATCTACGAGCAGTACTTC. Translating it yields CSVGQGVIYEQYF.

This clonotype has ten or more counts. The CDR3 loop reads CASSLGTSTDTQYF. DNA of the CDR3: TGTGCCAGCAGTTTAGGCACCTCCACAGATACGCAGTATTTT. The genes are TRBV12-3 or TRBV12-4 and TRBJ2-3, with D uncertain. CDR3 length equals 14 residues. The V end was cut by 1 base, the J end by 2 bases, with 7 bases between.

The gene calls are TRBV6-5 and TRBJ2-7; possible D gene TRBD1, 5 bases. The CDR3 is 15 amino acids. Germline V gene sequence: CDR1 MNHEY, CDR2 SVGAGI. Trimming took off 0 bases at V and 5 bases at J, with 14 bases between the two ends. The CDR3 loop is CASSYSSQGMNEQYF. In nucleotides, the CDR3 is TGTGCCAGCAGTTACTCGAGTCAGGGTATGAACGAGCAGTACTTC.

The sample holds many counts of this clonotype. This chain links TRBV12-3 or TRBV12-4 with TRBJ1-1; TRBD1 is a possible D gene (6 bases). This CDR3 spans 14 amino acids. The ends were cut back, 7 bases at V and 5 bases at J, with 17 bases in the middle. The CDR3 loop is CASTLGGITTEAFF. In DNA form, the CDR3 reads TGTGCCAGCACCCTTGGGGGCATCACGACTGAAGCTTTCTTT.

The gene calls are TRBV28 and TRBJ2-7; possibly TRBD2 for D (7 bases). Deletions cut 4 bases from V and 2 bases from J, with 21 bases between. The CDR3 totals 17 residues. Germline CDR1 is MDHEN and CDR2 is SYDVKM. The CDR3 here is CASSSRLGGVRTYEQYF. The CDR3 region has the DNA TGTGCCAGCAGTTCCAGGCTAGGGGGGGTCAGAACCTACGAGCAGTACTTC.

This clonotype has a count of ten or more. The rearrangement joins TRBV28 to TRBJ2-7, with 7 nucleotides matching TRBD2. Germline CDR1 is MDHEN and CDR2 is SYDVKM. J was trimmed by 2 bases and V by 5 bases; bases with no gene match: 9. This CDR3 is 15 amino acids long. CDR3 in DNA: TGTGCCAGCAGTCCACCCGGGAGGCCTACCTACGAGCAGTACTTC. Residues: CASSPPGRPTYEQYF.

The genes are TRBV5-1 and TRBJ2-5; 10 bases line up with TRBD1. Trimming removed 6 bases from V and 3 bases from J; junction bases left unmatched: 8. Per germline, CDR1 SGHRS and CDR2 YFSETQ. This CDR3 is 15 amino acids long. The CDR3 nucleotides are TGCGCCAGCAACCGCCACGGGACAGGGGAAGAGACCCAGTACTTC. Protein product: CASNRHGTGEETQYF.

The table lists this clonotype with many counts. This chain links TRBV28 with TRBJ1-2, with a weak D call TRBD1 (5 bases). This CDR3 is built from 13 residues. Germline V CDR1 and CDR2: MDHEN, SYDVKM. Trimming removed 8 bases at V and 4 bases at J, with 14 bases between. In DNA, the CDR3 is TGTGCCAGCGGCAGTTCGACAGTCTATGGCTACACCTTC. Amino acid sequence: CASGSSTVYGYTF.

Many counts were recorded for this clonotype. The CDR3 DNA follows: TGTGCCAGCATCCCCCATTCCGAGACCGCGCGAGCTTTCTTT. Translating it yields CASIPHSETARAFF. The chain couples TRBV28 to TRBJ1-1; D gene ambiguous. Germline V CDR1 and CDR2: MDHEN, SYDVKM. V was pared by 7 bases and J by 10 bases, with 22 bases between. The CDR3 sequence is 14 residues long.

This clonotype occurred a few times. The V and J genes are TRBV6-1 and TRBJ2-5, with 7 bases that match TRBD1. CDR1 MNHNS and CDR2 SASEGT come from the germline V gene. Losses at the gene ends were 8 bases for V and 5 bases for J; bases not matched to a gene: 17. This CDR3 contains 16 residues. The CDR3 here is CASLNTGELSGETQYF. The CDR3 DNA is TGTGCCAGCCTAAATACAGGGGAACTCTCAGGGGAGACCCAGTACTTC.

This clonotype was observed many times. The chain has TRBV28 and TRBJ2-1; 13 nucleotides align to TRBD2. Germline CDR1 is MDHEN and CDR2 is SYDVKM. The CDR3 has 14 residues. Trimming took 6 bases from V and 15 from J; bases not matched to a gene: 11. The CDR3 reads CASRPGTSGNIGFF. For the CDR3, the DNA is TGTGCCAGCAGACCCGGGACTAGCGGGAACATAGGGTTCTTC.

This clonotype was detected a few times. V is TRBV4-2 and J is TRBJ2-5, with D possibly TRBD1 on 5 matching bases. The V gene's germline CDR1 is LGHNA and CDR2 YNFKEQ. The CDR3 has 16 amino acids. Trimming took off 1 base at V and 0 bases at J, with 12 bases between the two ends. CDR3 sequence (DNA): TGTGCCAGCAGCCAAGTGGTGACAGCCAACCAAGAGACCCAGTACTTC. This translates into CASSQVVTANQETQYF.

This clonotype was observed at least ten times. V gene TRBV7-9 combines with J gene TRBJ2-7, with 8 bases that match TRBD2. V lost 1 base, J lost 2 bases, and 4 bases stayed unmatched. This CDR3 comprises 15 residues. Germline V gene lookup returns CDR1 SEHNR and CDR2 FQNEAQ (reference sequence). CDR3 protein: CASSLGLALTYEQYF. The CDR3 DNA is TGTGCCAGCAGCTTAGGACTAGCGCTAACCTACGAGCAGTACTTC.

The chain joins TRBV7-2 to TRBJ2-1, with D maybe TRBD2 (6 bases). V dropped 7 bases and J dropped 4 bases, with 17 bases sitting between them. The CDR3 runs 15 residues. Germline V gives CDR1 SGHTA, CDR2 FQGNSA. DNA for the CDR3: TGTGCCAGCAACCCCCGGGACTCAATATACAATGAGCAGTTCTTC. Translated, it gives CASNPRDSIYNEQFF.

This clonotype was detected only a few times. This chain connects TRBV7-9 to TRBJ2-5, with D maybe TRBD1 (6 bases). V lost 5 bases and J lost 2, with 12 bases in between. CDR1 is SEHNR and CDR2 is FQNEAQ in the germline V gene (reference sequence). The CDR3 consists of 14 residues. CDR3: CASSRTGIQETQYF. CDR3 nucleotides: TGTGCCAGCAGCCGTACAGGGATACAAGAGACCCAGTACTTC.

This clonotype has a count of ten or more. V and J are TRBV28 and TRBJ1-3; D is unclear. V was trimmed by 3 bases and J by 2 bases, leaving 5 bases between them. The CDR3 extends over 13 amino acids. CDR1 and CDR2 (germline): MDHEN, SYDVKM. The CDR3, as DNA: TGTGCCAGCAGTTTTCGTCCTGGAAACACCATATATTTT. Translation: CASSFRPGNTIYF.

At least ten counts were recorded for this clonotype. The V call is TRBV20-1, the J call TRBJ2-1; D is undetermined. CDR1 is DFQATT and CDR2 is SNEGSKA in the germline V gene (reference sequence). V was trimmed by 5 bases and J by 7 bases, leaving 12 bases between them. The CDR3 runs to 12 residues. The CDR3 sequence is CSADETGNEQFF. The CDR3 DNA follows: TGCAGTGCTGATGAAACCGGTAATGAGCAGTTCTTC.

CDR3 in amino acids: CASSLSSRSSYEQYF. The CDR3 region has the DNA TGTGCCAGCAGCTTGTCTAGCCGGAGCTCCTACGAGCAGTACTTC. This chain uses TRBV5-5 with TRBJ2-7, with D perhaps TRBD2 (5 bases). The ends were cut back, 1 base at V and 0 bases at J, with 11 bases in the middle. CDR1 and CDR2 from the germline V gene are SGHKS and YYEKEE (reference sequence). This CDR3 comprises 15 residues.

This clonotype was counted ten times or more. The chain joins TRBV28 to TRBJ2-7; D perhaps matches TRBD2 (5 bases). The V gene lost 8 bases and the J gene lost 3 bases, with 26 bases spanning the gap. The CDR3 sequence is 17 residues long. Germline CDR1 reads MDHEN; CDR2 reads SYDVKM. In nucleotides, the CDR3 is TGTGCCAGCCGGTGGTTGAAGCGGACGCCCCTCCTCTACGAGCAGTACTTC. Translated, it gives CASRWLKRTPLLYEQYF.

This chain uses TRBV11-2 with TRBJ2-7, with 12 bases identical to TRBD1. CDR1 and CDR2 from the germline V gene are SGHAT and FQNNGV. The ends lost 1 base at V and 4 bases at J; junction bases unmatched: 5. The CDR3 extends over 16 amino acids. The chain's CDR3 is CASSLVPGQGAYEQYF. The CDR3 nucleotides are TGTGCCAGCAGCTTAGTACCGGGACAGGGGGCGTACGAGCAGTACTTC.

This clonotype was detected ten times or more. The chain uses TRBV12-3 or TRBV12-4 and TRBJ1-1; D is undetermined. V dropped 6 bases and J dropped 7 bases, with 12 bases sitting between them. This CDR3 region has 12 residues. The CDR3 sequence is CASRWGAIEAFF. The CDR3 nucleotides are TGTGCCAGCAGATGGGGTGCGATTGAAGCTTTCTTT.

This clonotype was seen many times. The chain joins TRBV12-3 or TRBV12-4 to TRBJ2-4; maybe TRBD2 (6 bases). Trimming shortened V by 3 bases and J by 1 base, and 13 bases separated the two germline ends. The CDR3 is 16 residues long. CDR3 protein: CASSFPRGFAKNIQYF. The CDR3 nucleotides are TGTGCCAGCAGTTTTCCGCGGGGATTTGCCAAAAACATTCAGTACTTC.

The CDR3 region has the DNA TGTGCCAGCAGCGTATTGTCCGGGACAGTCAACACCGGGGAGCTGTTTTTT. This codes for CASSVLSGTVNTGELFF. J is TRBJ2-2 and V is TRBV9, with 7 nucleotides matching TRBD1. Germline V gives CDR1 SGDLS, CDR2 YYNGEE. This CDR3 comprises 17 residues. V was pared by 1 base and J by 2 bases, with 8 bases of the junction left unmatched. Based on the CDR3 plus reference TRBV9 and TRBJ2-2, the full variable domain is DSGVTQTPKHLITATGQRVTLRCSPRSGDLSVYWYQQSLDQGLQFLIQYYNGEERAKGNILERFSAQQFPDLHSELNLSSLELGDSALYFCASSVLSGTVNTGELFFGEGSRLTVL.

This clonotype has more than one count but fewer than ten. The CDR3 DNA reads TGTGCCAGCACCAAGTACAATGAGCAGTTCTTC. It encodes CASTKYNEQFF. V is TRBV27 and J is TRBJ2-1; D is uncertain. This CDR3 has 11 residues. Trimming stripped 7 bases from V and 4 bases from J, with 5 bases between. The germline CDR1 and CDR2 sequences are MNHEY and SMNVEV (reference sequence).